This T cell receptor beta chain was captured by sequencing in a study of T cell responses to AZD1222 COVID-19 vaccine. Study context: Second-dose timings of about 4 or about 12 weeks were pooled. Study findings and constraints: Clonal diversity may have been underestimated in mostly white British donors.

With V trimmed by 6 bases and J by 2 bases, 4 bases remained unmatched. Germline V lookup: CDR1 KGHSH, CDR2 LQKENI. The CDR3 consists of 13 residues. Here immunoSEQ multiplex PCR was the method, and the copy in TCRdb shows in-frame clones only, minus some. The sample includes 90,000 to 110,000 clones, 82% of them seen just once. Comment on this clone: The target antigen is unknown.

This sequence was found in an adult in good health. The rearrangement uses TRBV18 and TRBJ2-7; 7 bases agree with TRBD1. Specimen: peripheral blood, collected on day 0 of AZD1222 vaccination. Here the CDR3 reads CASSPGQPYEQYF. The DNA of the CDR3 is TGTGCCAGCTCGCCGGGACAGCCCTACGAGCAGTACTTC.